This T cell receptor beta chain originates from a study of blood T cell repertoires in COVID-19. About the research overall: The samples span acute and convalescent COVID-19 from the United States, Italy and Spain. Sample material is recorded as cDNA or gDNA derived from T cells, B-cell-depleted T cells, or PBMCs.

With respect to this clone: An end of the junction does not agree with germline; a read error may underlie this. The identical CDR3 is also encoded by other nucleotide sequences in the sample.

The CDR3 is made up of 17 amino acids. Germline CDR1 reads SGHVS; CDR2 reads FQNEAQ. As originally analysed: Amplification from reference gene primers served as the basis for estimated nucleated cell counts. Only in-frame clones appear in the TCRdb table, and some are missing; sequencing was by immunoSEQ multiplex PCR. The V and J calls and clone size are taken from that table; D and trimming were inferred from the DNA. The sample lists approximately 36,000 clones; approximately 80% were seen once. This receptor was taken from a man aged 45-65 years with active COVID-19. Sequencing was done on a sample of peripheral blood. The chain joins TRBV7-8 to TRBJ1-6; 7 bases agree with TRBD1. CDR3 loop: CASSPFTRDSHRTPLHF. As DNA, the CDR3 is TGCGCCAGCAGCCCTTTTACCCGGGACAGCCATAGGACACCCCTCCACTTT.